This T cell receptor beta chain was documented in a study of tumor-infiltrating lymphocytes in localized non-small cell lung cancer. For the study at large: The cohort mixed smokers and never-smokers, several histologies, and some post-neoadjuvant-chemotherapy samples. Findings of the study overall: Immunotypes IM1 and IM2 had similar TCR-derived T-cell fractions.

Note on this clone: Its antigen is currently unknown.

The CDR3 is 15 residues long. Germline V gene data show CDR1 as SGHAT and CDR2 as FQNNGV. Trimming cost V 5 bases and J 0 bases, with 10 bases left between them. Repertoires were generated with immunoSEQ multiplex PCR, while TCRdb's copy carries only in-frame clones and drops some. The sample contains 2,500 to 3,000 clones, over 50% of which appear only once. Sequencing input: uninvolved lung tissue not adjacent to the tumor. The V and J genes are TRBV11-2 and TRBJ2-2; possibly TRBD1 or TRBD2 for D (5 bases each). The TCR sequence derives from a human donor with non-small cell lung cancer. CDR3 DNA: TGTGCCAGCAGCCCCTGGGGGACGAACACCGGGGAGCTGTTTTTT. The encoded protein is CASSPWGTNTGELFF.